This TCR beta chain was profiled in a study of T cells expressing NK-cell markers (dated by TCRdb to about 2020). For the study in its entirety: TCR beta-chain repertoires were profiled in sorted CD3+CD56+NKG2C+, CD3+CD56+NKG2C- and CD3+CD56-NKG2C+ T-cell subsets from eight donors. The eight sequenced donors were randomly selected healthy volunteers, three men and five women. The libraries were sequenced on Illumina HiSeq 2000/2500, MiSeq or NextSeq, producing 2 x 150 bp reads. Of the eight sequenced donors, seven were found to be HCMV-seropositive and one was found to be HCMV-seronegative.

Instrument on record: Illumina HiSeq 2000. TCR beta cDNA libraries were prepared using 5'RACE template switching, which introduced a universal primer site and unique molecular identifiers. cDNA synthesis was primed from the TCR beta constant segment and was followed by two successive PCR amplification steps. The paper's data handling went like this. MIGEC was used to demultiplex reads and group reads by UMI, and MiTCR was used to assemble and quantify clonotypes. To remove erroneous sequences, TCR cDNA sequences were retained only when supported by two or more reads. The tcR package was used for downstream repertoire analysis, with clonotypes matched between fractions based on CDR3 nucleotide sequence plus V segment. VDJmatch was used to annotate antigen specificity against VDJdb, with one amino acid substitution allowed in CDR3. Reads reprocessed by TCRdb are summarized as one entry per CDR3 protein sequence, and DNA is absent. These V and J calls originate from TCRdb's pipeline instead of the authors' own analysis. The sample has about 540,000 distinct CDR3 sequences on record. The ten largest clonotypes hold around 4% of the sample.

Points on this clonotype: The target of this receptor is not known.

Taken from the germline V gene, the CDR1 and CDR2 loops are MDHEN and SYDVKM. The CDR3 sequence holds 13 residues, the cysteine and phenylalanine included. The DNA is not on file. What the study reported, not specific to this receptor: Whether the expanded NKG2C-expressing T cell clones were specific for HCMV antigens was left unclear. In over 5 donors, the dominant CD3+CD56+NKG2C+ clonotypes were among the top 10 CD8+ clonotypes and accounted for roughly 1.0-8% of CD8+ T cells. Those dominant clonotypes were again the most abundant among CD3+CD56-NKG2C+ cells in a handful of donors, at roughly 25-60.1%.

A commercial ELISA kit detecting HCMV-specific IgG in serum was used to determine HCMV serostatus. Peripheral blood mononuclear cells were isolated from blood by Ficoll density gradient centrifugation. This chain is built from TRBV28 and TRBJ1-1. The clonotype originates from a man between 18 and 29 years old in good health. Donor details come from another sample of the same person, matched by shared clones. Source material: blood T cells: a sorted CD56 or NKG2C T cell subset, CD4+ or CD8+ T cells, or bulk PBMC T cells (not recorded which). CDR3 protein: CASLVQKNTEAFF. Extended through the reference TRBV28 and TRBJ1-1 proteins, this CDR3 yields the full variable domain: DVKVTQSSRYLVKRTGEKVFLECVQDMDHENMFWYRQDPGLGLRLIYFSYDVKMKEKGDIPEGYSVSREKKERFSLILESASTNQTSMYLCASLVQKNTEAFFGQGTRLTVV.